This TCR beta chain is from a study of T-cell memory formation after mild COVID-19. Germline CDR1 SGHRS, CDR2 YFSETQ. This CDR3 region has 14 residues. V gave up 3 bases and J gave up 2 bases; unmatched junction bases: 2. This clonotype was observed at least ten times. TCRdb used MiXCR to reprocess the 5' RACE reads, holding one entry per CDR3 protein. The sample shows approximately 500,000 distinct CDR3 sequences, around 27% of them seen only once. The TCR originated in an adult woman who had mild COVID-19 (a few samples of this study predate the infection). Cell type and time point are not known. What was sequenced was PBMCs or a T cell subset sorted from them (not recorded which). The chain is built from TRBV5-1 and TRBJ2-5, with TRBD1 identical over 9 bases. The DNA of the CDR3 is TGCGCCAGCAGCTGGGGGACAGGGCAAGAGACCCAGTACTTC. It codes for CASSWGTGQETQYF.